This entry lists 27 T cell receptor beta chains sequenced from one sample in a study of monozygotic twins with inflammatory bowel disease. TCRdb reanalyzed the 5' RACE reads and collapses them to one entry per CDR3 protein, without DNA. The sample table includes 400,000 or so distinct CDR3 sequences. The sequencing sample was made of blood. The receptors originated from a human donor with ulcerative colitis or Crohn's disease, or a healthy co-twin of an affected twin (not recorded which).

This chain uses TRBV7-6 with TRBJ2-5; the D call of TRBD1 rests on TCRdb alone, since no DNA is present to check it. This CDR3 has 14 amino acids. CDR1 SGHVS and CDR2 FNYEAQ come from the germline V gene. The CDR3 is CASSLEGRSEAQYF.

This chain joins TRBV2 and TRBJ2-7; TCRdb lists TRBD2, though no DNA is available to test this call. Germline CDR1 and CDR2: SNHLY and FYNNEI. The CDR3 length is 15 residues. CDR3 sequence reads: CASIQWPSPSYEQYF.

The chain is built from TRBV7-3 and TRBJ2-3; TCRdb lists TRBD2, though no DNA is available to test this call. This CDR3 contains 17 residues. The V gene's germline CDR1 is SGHTA and CDR2 FQGTGA. CDR3 loop: CASSASGGVPVEDTQYF. The entire variable domain, with the rest obtained from reference TRBV7-3 and TRBJ2-3, is as follows: GAGVSQTPSNKVTEKGKYVELRCDPISGHTALYWYRQSLGQGPEFLIYFQGTGAADDSGLPNDRFFAVRPEGSVSTLKIQRTERGDSAVYLCASSASGGVPVEDTQYFGPGTRLTVL.

The chain is built from TRBV7-2 and TRBJ1-5. The CDR3 is made up of 14 amino acids. Germline assignment: CDR1 SGHTA and CDR2 FQGNSA. This chain's CDR3 is CASSLVAENQPQHF.

The gene calls are TRBV19 and TRBJ1-5; TCRdb designates TRBD1, a call that cannot be tested without DNA. The CDR3 length is 17 residues. Germline values: CDR1 LNHDA, CDR2 SQIVND (reference sequence). CDR3 in amino acids: CASSLPRRTGGNQPQHF. Variable domain in full (rest from reference TRBV19 and TRBJ1-5): DGGITQSPKYLFRKEGQNVTLSCEQNLNHDAMYWYRQDPGQGLRLIYYSQIVNDFQKGDIAEGYSVSREKKESFPLTVTSAQKNPTAFYLCASSLPRRTGGNQPQHFGDGTRLSIL.

The genes are TRBV10-3 and TRBJ1-6; TCRdb picks TRBD1, but there is no DNA to check that call. The CDR3 contains 12 residues. Germline values: CDR1 ENHRY, CDR2 SYGVKD. CDR3 region: CATEGENSPLHF.

The chain carries TRBV5-1 and TRBJ1-1. Germline V gene lookup returns CDR1 SGHRS and CDR2 YFSETQ. This CDR3 has 16 residues. CDR3 loop: CASSLGRVSRNTEAFF.

The CDR3 loop reads CASSEQGAIPNIQYF. The chain combines TRBV2 with TRBJ2-4; the D gene TCRdb calls, TRBD1, cannot be checked with no DNA. CDR3 length: 15 amino acids. Germline values: CDR1 SNHLY, CDR2 FYNNEI.

The V and J genes are TRBV30 and TRBJ1-5; no DNA is available, so the TRBD1 call from TCRdb remains unchecked. Germline loops: CDR1 GTSNPN, CDR2 SVGIG (reference sequence). CDR3 length: 12 residues. CDR3 in amino acids: CAWGTGNQPQHF.

The chain couples TRBV3-1 to TRBJ2-1; TCRdb's D call of TRBD1 is untestable without DNA. The CDR3 consists of 13 residues. Germline V gene lookup returns CDR1 LGHDT and CDR2 YNNKEL (reference sequence). The CDR3 spells CASSHGNDIEQFF.

The chain carries TRBV10-3 and TRBJ2-1. Germline values: CDR1 ENHRY, CDR2 SYGVKD. This CDR3 is 13 amino acids long. CDR3 protein: CAISEAGYNEQFF.

V is TRBV5-6 and J is TRBJ2-3; without DNA, the TCRdb call of TRBD2 cannot be checked. CDR1 and CDR2 (germline): SGHDT, YYEEEE. CDR3 length: 15 amino acids. The CDR3 loop is CASSPRLAGVDTQYF.

The rearrangement uses TRBV7-2 and TRBJ1-2. This CDR3 spans 11 amino acids. Germline loops: CDR1 SGHTA, CDR2 FQGNSA. CDR3 in amino acids: CASSSRRQLRF. The full variable domain, completed using reference TRBV7-2 and TRBJ1-2, is GAGVSQSPSNKVTEKGKDVELRCDPISGHTALYWYRQSLGQGLEFLIYFQGNSAPDKSGLPSDRFSAERTGGSVSTLTIQRTQQEDSAVYLCASSSRRQLRFGSGTRLTVV.

The rearrangement uses TRBV20-1 and TRBJ1-2; lacking DNA, the TRBD1 call made by TCRdb goes unchecked. CDR3 length: 15 residues. Looked up from germline, CDR1 is DFQATT and CDR2 is SNEGSKA (reference sequence). The CDR3 is CSARDTNRGEGGYTF.

The rearrangement uses TRBV12-3 or TRBV12-4 and TRBJ2-3; TCRdb lists TRBD1, though no DNA is available to test this call. The CDR3 consists of 16 residues. The chain's CDR3 is CASSPPGTGAPNTQYF.

The rearrangement joins TRBV18 to TRBJ2-7; TCRdb picks TRBD1, but there is no DNA to check that call. Looked up from germline, CDR1 is KGHSH and CDR2 is LQKENI. This CDR3 is 17 amino acids long. CDR3 in amino acids: CASSHRKGTGSEGEQYF.

The rearrangement links TRBV12-3 or TRBV12-4 to TRBJ1-4. This CDR3 is 11 amino acids long. CDR3 region: CASRGNEKLFF.

This rearrangement joins TRBV29-1 to TRBJ1-1; there is no DNA to check the TCRdb D call of TRBD1. CDR1 and CDR2 from the germline V gene are SQVTM and ANQGSEA. The CDR3 has 11 amino acids. This chain's CDR3 is CSVEGGAEAFF.

The V call is TRBV14, the J call TRBJ1-1. Germline V lookup: CDR1 SGHDN, CDR2 FVKESK. This CDR3 contains 12 residues. CDR3 residues: CASSQDSREAFF.

The chain links TRBV12-5 to TRBJ2-5; the TCRdb D gene call, TRBD1, has no DNA to confirm it. Germline CDR1 and CDR2: LGHNT and FRNRAP. The CDR3 sequence is 13 residues long. Here the CDR3 reads CASGLLGGETQYF.

The chain is built from TRBV7-2 and TRBJ1-2; TCRdb returns TRBD1, unconfirmable since there is no DNA. The CDR3 covers 13 residues. CDR1 SGHTA and CDR2 FQGNSA come from the germline V gene. The CDR3 sequence is CASSPPPGYGYTF.

The chain links TRBV29-1 to TRBJ2-1. The germline CDR1 and CDR2 sequences are SQVTM and ANQGSEA. The length of the CDR3 is 12 residues. CDR3 loop: CSVEEGYGEQFF.

The chain carries TRBV5-6 and TRBJ1-5; TCRdb's D gene call, TRBD1, goes unchecked for lack of DNA. Germline assignment: CDR1 SGHDT and CDR2 YYEEEE. CDR3 length equals 18 residues. This CDR3 is CASSLVWTDYPRDQPHHF. Full variable domain (outside the CDR3, taken from reference TRBV5-6 and TRBJ1-5): DAGVTQSPTHLIKTRGQQVTLRCSPKSGHDTVSWYQQALGQGPQFIFQYYEEEERQRGNFPDRFSGHQFPNYSSELNVNALLLGDSALYLCASSLVWTDYPRDQPHHFGDGTRLSIL.

CDR3 in amino acids: CASSQDPEAGANVLTF. This chain connects TRBV4-2 to TRBJ2-6. Germline assignment: CDR1 LGHNA and CDR2 YNFKEQ. This CDR3 comprises 16 residues.

The chain couples TRBV24-1 to TRBJ2-7; TCRdb's assignment of TRBD1 cannot be checked, as there is no DNA. Germline CDR1 and CDR2: KGHDR and SFDVKD. The CDR3 runs to 11 residues. The CDR3 region is CATESPGEQYF.

The chain employs TRBV12-3 or TRBV12-4 and TRBJ1-1. The CDR3 has 11 residues. CDR3 amino acids: CASNRGTEAFF.

The J gene is TRBJ2-1, the V gene TRBV14; TCRdb calls TRBD2, which cannot be checked without DNA. The germline CDR1 and CDR2 sequences are SGHDN and FVKESK. The CDR3 runs 16 residues. This CDR3 is CASSFTLAVPYNEQFF.